The clone carrying this TCR beta chain showed up just a few times. Its target is not known. Drawing of blood for sampling happened at baseline, at cycle 4 day 1, and at cycle 7 day 1. CDR3 length equals 12 residues. Germline CDR1 and CDR2: MNHEY and SVGAGI. Between the trimmed V and J ends, which lost 6 bases and 8 bases, there was a span of 13 bases. Here immunoSEQ multiplex PCR was the method, and the copy in TCRdb shows in-frame clones only, minus some. The data show 45,000 to 60,000 clones, 79% seen once. The data derive from a study of OX40 agonist ivuxolimab in advanced cancers. Study as a whole: Ivuxolimab, an agonist antibody against OX40 (CD134), was given to patients.

Whole-study results and caveats: At 0.1 to 3.0 mg/kg, CD4+ and CD8+ blood T cells expanded clonally by week 6.

The TCR comes from an adult with an advanced solid tumor such as melanoma, head and neck, liver or kidney cancer. The rearrangement links TRBV6-5 to TRBJ1-2; D is ambiguous. The sequences come from CD4+ or CD8+ T cells sorted from blood, collected in a trial of the OX40 agonist ivuxolimab. This CDR3 reads CASSEADRGYTF. The DNA for the CDR3 is TGTGCCAGCAGCGAGGCGGACCGGGGCTACACCTTC.